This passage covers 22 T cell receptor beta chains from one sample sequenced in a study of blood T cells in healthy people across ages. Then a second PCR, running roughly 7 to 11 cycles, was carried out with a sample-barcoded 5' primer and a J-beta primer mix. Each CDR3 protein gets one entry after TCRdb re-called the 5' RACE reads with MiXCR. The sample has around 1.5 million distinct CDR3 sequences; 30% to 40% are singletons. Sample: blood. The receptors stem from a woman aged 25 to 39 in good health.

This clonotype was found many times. The CDR3 protein is CAISARLAGEQETQYF. For the CDR3, the DNA is TGTGCCATCAGTGCACGACTAGCGGGAGAGCAAGAGACCCAGTACTTC. This chain links TRBV10-3 with TRBJ2-5; 12 bases are a match to TRBD2. This CDR3 has 16 amino acids. The J segment lost 2 bases and the V segment lost 4 bases, leaving 5 bases of the junction unmatched. Germline lookup yields CDR1 ENHRY and CDR2 SYGVKD.

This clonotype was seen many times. CDR3 in DNA: TGTGCCAGCAGCCGAGGGGGCCCCAGAGATACGCAGTATTTT. Amino acid sequence: CASSRGGPRDTQYF. The chain joins TRBV7-2 to TRBJ2-3; TRBD1 matches at 7 bases. This CDR3 spans 14 amino acids. Looked up from germline, CDR1 is SGHTA and CDR2 is FQGNSA. V gave up 5 bases and J gave up 5 bases; unmatched junction bases: 7.

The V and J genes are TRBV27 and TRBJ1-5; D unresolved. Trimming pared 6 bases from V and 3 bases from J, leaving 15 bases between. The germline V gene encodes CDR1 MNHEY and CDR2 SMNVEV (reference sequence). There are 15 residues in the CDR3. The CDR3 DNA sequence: TGTGCCAGCAGGCAAACGAGTCGGGCCAATCAGCCCCAGCATTTT. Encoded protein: CASRQTSRANQPQHF.

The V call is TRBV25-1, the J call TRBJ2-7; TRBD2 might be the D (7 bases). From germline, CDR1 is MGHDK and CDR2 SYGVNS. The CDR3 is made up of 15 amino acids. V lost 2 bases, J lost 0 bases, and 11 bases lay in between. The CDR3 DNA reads TGTGCCAGCAGTGAAACGGGGGGCCCCTCCTACGAGCAGTACTTC. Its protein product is CASSETGGPSYEQYF.

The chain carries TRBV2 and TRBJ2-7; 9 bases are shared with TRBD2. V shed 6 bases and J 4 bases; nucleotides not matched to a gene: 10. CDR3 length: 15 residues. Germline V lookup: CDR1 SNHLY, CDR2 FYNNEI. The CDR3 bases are TGTGCCAGCAGCCACCCGGGAAGCGGGAGGTACGAGCAGTACTTC. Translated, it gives CASSHPGSGRYEQYF. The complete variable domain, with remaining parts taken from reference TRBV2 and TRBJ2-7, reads EPEVTQTPSHQVTQMGQEVILRCVPISNHLYFYWYRQILGQKVEFLVSFYNNEISEKSEIFDDQFSVERPDGSNFTLKIRSTKLEDSAMYFCASSHPGSGRYEQYFGPGTRLTVT.

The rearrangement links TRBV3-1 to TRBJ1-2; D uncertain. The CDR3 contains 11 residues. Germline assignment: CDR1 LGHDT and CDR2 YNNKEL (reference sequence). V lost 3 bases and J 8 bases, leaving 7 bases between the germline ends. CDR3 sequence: CASSHRQGYTF. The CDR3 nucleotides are TGTGCCAGCAGCCATCGGCAAGGCTACACCTTC.

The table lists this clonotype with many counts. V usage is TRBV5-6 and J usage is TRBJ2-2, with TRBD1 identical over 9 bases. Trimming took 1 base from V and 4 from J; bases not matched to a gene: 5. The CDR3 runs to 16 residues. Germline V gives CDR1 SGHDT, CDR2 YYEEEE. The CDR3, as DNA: TGTGCCAGCAGCTTGTCGGGACAGGGTCTCACCGGGGAGCTGTTTTTT. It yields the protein CASSLSGQGLTGELFF.

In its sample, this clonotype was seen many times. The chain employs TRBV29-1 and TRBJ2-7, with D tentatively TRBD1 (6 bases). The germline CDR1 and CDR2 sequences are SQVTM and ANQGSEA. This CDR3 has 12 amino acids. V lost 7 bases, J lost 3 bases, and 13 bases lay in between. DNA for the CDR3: TGCAGCGCCTGGACAGCGGACTACGAGCAGTACTTC. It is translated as CSAWTADYEQYF.

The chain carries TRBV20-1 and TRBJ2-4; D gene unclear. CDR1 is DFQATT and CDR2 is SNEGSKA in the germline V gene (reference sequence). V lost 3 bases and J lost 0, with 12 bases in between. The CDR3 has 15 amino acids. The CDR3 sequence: CSASPPNLAKNIQYF. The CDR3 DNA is TGCAGTGCTAGTCCCCCCAATCTAGCCAAAAACATTCAGTACTTC.

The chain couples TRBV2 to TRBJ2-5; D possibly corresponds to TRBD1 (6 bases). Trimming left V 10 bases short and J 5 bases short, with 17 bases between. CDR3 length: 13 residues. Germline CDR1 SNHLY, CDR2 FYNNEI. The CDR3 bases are TGTGCCACCTCCGGGGATACAGGGGAGACCCAGTACTTC. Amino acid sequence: CATSGDTGETQYF. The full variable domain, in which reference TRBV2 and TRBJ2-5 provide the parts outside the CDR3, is EPEVTQTPSHQVTQMGQEVILRCVPISNHLYFYWYRQILGQKVEFLVSFYNNEISEKSEIFDDQFSVERPDGSNFTLKIRSTKLEDSAMYFCATSGDTGETQYFGPGTRLLVL.

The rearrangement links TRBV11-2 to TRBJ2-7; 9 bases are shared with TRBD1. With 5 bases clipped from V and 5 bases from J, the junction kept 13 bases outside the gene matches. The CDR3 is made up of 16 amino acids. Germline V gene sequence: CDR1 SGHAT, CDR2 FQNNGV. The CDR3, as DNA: TGTGCCAGCAGCGCGTTTAGTACAGGGGGCTTCCACGAGCAGTACTTC. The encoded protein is CASSAFSTGGFHEQYF.

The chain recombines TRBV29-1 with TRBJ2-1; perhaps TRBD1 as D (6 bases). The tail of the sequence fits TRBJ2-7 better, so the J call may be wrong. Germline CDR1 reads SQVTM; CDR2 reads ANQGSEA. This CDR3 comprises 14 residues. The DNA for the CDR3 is TGCAGCGTTGAAATATCAGGGGCCCCTGACGAGCAGTACTTC. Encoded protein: CSVEISGAPDEQYF.

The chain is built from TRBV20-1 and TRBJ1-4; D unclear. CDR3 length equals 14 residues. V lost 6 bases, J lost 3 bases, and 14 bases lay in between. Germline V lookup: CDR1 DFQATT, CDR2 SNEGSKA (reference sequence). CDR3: CSATQVVANEKLFF. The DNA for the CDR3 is TGCAGTGCCACCCAGGTGGTGGCTAATGAAAAACTGTTTTTT.

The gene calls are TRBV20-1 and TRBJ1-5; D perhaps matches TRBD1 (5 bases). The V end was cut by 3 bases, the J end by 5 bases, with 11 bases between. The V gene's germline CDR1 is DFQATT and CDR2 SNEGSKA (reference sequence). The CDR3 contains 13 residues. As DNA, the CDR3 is TGCAGTGCTAGGGGGGAAACCCATCAGCCCCAGCATTTT. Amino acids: CSARGETHQPQHF.

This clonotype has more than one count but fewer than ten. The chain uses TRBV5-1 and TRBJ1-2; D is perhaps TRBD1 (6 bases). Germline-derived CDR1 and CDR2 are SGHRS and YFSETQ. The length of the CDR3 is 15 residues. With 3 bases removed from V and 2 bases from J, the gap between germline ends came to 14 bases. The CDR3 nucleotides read TGCGCCAGCAGCTACGAGGGGGGGCAAAACTATGGCTACACCTTC. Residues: CASSYEGGQNYGYTF.

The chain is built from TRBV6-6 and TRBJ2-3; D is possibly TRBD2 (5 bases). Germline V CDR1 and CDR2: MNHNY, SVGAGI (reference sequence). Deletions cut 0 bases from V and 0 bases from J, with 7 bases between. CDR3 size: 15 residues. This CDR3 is CASSYSQRSTDTQYF. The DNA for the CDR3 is TGTGCCAGCAGTTACTCACAGCGGAGCACAGATACGCAGTATTTT.

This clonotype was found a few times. The CDR3: CASSRLAGNGELFF. The DNA for the CDR3 is TGTGCCAGCAGCCGACTAGCGGGAAACGGGGAGCTGTTTTTT. The V and J genes are TRBV6-1 and TRBJ2-2; 11 nucleotides match TRBD2. The V segment lost 6 bases and the J segment 7 bases; nucleotides outside the gene matches: 4. Germline CDR1 is MNHNS and CDR2 is SASEGT. The CDR3 runs to 14 residues.

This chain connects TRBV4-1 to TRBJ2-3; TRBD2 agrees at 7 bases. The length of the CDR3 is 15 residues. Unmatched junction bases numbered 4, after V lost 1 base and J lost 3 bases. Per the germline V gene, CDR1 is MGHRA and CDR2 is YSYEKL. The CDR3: CASSQGLAETDTQYF. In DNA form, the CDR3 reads TGCGCCAGCAGCCAAGGGCTAGCGGAAACAGATACGCAGTATTTT.

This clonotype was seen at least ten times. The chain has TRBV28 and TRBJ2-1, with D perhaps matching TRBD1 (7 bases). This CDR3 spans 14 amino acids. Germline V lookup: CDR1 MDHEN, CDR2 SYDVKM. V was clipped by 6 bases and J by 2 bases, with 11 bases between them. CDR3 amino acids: CASRAGGTYNEQFF. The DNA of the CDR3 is TGTGCCAGCAGGGCAGGGGGGACCTACAATGAGCAGTTCTTC. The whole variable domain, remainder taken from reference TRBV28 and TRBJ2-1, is DVKVTQSSRYLVKRTGEKVFLECVQDMDHENMFWYRQDPGLGLRLIYFSYDVKMKEKGDIPEGYSVSREKKERFSLILESASTNQTSMYLCASRAGGTYNEQFFGPGTRLTVL.

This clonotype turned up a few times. The CDR3 DNA is TGTGCCAGCAGCTTGGAAGGGGCTCGGGGATATGGCTACACCTTC. It translates to CASSLEGARGYGYTF. The chain couples TRBV5-4 to TRBJ1-2; a weak D match, TRBD1 (5 bases). Trimming left V 0 bases short and J 5 bases short, with 14 bases between. The germline V gene has CDR1 SGHNT and CDR2 YYREEE (reference sequence). The CDR3 consists of 15 residues.

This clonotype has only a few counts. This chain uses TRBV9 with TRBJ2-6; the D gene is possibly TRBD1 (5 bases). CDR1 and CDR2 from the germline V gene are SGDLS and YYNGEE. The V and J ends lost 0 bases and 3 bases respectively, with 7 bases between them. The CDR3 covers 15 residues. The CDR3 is CASSVEGDGANVLTF. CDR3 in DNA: TGTGCCAGCAGCGTAGAAGGGGATGGGGCCAACGTCCTGACTTTC.

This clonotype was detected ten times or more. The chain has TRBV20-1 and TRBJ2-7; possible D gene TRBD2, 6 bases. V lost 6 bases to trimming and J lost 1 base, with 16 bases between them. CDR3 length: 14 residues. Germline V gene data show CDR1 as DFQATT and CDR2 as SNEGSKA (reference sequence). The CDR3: CSAGRGRESYEQYF. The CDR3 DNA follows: TGCAGTGCCGGACGGGGACGGGAGTCCTACGAGCAGTACTTC.